This TCR beta chain was identified in a study of cytomegalovirus exposure and HLA in healthy donors. TCRdb's copy holds only in-frame clones and misses some; the assay was immunoSEQ multiplex PCR. The table shows 200,000 to 300,000 clones, with about nine tenths occurring only once. Turning to this clone: Its antigen is currently unknown.

Study-wide points: The study labeled approximately 150 TCR beta chains cytomegalovirus-associated. First-cohort TCR clusters were later found to tend to co-occur in the roughly 130 validation repertoires.

Among the 110 or so subjects of the validation cohort, separate from the roughly 650-subject first cohort, were the donors. In germline, CDR1 is MDHEN, CDR2 SYDVKM. The CDR3 runs to 15 residues. After removal of 3 bases from V and 4 bases from J, the junction contained 7 bases not matched to a gene. Sample: PBMCs. This TCR was recovered from a woman under 40 in good health and CMV-seronegative. The chain is built from TRBV28 and TRBJ1-2, with 8 bases that match TRBD1. The CDR3 coding sequence is TGTGCCAGCAGTTTGACCAGGGGGCCCTCCTATGGCTACACCTTC. Its translation is CASSLTRGPSYGYTF.